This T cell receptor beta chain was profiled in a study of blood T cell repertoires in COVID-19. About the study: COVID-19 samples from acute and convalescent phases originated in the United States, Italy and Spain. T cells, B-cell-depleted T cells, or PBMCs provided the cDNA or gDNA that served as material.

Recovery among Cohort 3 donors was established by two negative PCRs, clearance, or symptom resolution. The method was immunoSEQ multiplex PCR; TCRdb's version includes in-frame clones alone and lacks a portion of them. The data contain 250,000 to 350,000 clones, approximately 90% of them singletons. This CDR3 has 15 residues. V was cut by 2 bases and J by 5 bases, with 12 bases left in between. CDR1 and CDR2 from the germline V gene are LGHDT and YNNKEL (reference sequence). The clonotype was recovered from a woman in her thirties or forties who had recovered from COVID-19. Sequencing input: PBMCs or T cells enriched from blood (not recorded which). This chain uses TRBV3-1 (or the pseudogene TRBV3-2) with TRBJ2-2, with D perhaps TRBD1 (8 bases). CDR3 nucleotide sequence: TGTGCCAGCAGCCAAAACAGGGGGGGTACCGGGGAGCTGTTTTTT. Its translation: CASSQNRGGTGELFF.